One sample yielded the 13 T cell receptor beta chains listed below, sequenced in a study of cytomegalovirus exposure and HLA in healthy donors. With 60 Vbeta and 13 Jbeta primers, the PCR was carried out. TCRdb's table, derived via immunoSEQ multiplex PCR, lists solely in-frame clones and lacks some. The sample lists about 150,000 clones; 70% to 80% were seen once. The sequencing sample was made of PBMCs. The receptor set was obtained from a man aged 25 to 45 in good health and CMV-seropositive.

The chain combines TRBV19 with TRBJ2-1, with 7 bases fitting TRBD1. This CDR3 region has 16 residues. The V and J ends lost 5 bases and 0 bases, in that order; junction bases with no gene match: 7. The germline gives CDR1 LNHDA, CDR2 SQIVND (reference sequence). CDR3 DNA sequence: TGTGCCAGTAGTCTCTCGACAGGGAGCTCCTACAATGAGCAGTTCTTC. It specifies CASSLSTGSSYNEQFF.

The chain joins TRBV5-1 to TRBJ1-2; TRBD1 might be the D (6 bases). Per the germline V gene, CDR1 is SGHRS and CDR2 is YFSETQ. The CDR3 contains 14 residues. Trimming took off 4 bases at V and 0 bases at J, with 10 bases between the two ends. The chain's CDR3 is CASSDRRANYGYTF. Here the CDR3 DNA reads TGCGCCAGCAGCGACAGGAGAGCTAACTATGGCTACACCTTC.

With respect to this clone: Distinct nucleotide sequences in the sample also encode this CDR3. The rearrangement uses TRBV11-2 and TRBJ2-5, with a weak D call TRBD1 (6 bases). This CDR3 is 15 amino acids long. The germline CDR1 and CDR2 sequences are SGHAT and FQNNGV. Between the trimmed V and J ends, which lost 1 base and 0 bases, there was a span of 9 bases. CDR3 DNA sequence: TGTGCCAGCAGCTTAGGAGACAGGTACCAAGAGACCCAGTACTTC. This codes for CASSLGDRYQETQYF. The full variable domain, with the rest looked up from reference TRBV11-2 and TRBJ2-5, is EAGVAQSPRYKIIEKRQSVAFWCNPISGHATLYWYQQILGQGPKLLIQFQNNGVVDDSQLPKDRFSAERLKGVDSTLKIQPAKLEDSAVYLCASSLGDRYQETQYFGPGTRLLVL.

This chain uses TRBV25-1 with TRBJ1-5; 8 bases map to TRBD1. Germline values: CDR1 MGHDK, CDR2 SYGVNS. V was clipped by 4 bases and J by 1 base; unmatched bases: 12. The CDR3 contains 18 residues. The CDR3 loop is CASSATGTGRESNQPQHF. Written as DNA, the CDR3 is TGTGCCAGCAGTGCCACCGGGACAGGAAGGGAAAGCAATCAGCCCCAGCATTTT.

V is TRBV19 and J is TRBJ2-4; D gene unclear. The germline gives CDR1 LNHDA, CDR2 SQIVND (reference sequence). This CDR3 is 11 amino acids long. Trimming took off 2 bases at V and 8 bases at J, with 4 bases between the two ends. The CDR3 sequence is CASSISDIQYF. In DNA, the CDR3 is TGTGCCAGTAGTATATCGGACATTCAGTACTTC.

The V gene is TRBV19, the J gene TRBJ2-3, with D perhaps TRBD2 (5 bases). CDR1 LNHDA and CDR2 SQIVND come from the germline V gene (reference sequence). Trimming left V 4 bases short and J 3 bases short, with 20 bases between. The CDR3 is made up of 17 amino acids. CDR3 protein: CASSSSREVGQTDTQYF. For the CDR3, the DNA is TGTGCCAGTAGTAGTAGCCGGGAAGTTGGGCAAACAGATACGCAGTATTTT. The whole variable domain, remainder taken from reference TRBV19 and TRBJ2-3, is DGGITQSPKYLFRKEGQNVTLSCEQNLNHDAMYWYRQDPGQGLRLIYYSQIVNDFQKGDIAEGYSVSREKKESFPLTVTSAQKNPTAFYLCASSSSREVGQTDTQYFGPGTRLTVL.

This chain joins TRBV11-3 and TRBJ1-6; 7 bases align to TRBD1. Germline loops: CDR1 SGHNT, CDR2 YENEEA. This CDR3 has 15 residues. With 1 base clipped from V and 7 bases from J, the junction kept 4 bases outside the gene matches. The CDR3 bases are TGTGCCAGCAGCTTAGGACAGGGAGAAAATTCACCCCTCCACTTT. The encoded protein is CASSLGQGENSPLHF.

This clone showed up just once. The rearrangement joins TRBV28 to TRBJ2-7, with D maybe TRBD2 (5 bases). The V end lost 3 bases, the J end lost 6 bases, and 9 bases lay between the germline ends. The CDR3 consists of 12 residues. Germline CDR1 reads MDHEN; CDR2 reads SYDVKM. The CDR3 DNA sequence: TGTGCCAGCAGTTTCCTCCGGGGCGAGCAGTACTTC. The encoded protein is CASSFLRGEQYF.

This clone was recorded only once. The chain is built from TRBV19 and TRBJ1-2; 7 positions match TRBD1. The trim removed 1 base at V and 8 bases at J, leaving 4 bases unmatched. The V gene's germline CDR1 is LNHDA and CDR2 SQIVND (reference sequence). The CDR3 contains 13 residues. CDR3 nucleotide sequence: TGTGCCAGTAGTATAGGTACAGGGGAAGGCTACACCTTC. It encodes CASSIGTGEGYTF.

The chain uses TRBV4-2 and TRBJ1-4; D is unclear. Trimming took 4 bases from V and 6 from J, leaving 15 bases between them. From germline, CDR1 is LGHNA and CDR2 YNFKEQ. The CDR3 loop spans 15 amino acids. DNA for the CDR3: TGTGCCAGCAGCCCTTGGCAGGAGGCACATGAAAAACTGTTTTTT. It translates to CASSPWQEAHEKLFF.

The chain employs TRBV6-6 and TRBJ2-7, with 7 bases fitting TRBD1. The CDR3 covers 13 residues. Germline V gives CDR1 MNHNY, CDR2 SVGAGI (reference sequence). J was trimmed by 6 bases and V by 6 bases; bases with no gene match: 8. The CDR3 is CASSHGTAAEQYF. The DNA of the CDR3 is TGTGCCAGCAGCCATGGGACAGCTGCCGAGCAGTACTTC.

The V gene is TRBV15, the J gene TRBJ1-5; D not certain. Germline V gene sequence: CDR1 LNHNV, CDR2 YYDKDF (reference sequence). The V gene lost 1 base and the J gene lost 3 bases, with 13 bases spanning the gap. This CDR3 is 16 amino acids long. The CDR3 here is CATSRGLEEINQPQHF. The CDR3 DNA follows: TGTGCCACCAGCAGAGGACTGGAGGAGATCAATCAGCCCCAGCATTTT.

This rearrangement joins TRBV5-8 to TRBJ2-1; 13 nucleotides line up with TRBD2. V lost 4 bases to trimming and J lost 6 bases; unmatched junction nucleotides: 4. The CDR3 is 15 amino acids. Germline assignment: CDR1 SGHTS and CDR2 YDEGEE. The CDR3 reads CASSRTSGRANEQFF. The CDR3 nucleotides are TGTGCCAGCAGCCGAACTAGCGGGAGGGCCAATGAGCAGTTCTTC.